This TCR beta chain was recorded in a study of tumor and adjacent non-tumor tissue in lung cancer. Study background: The cohort had around eleven adenocarcinoma, a couple of squamous cell and 1 small cell patients.

This sample's RNA came from whole unsorted tissue. This non-tumor lung sample came from over 3 cm beyond the tumor edge. Chemotherapy-naive patients with new lung cancer underwent thoracic surgery in China, August–late 2014. Whole-study results and caveats: Shorter survival was associated with higher TCR diversity in tumors. Significantly higher TCR diversity was found in tumor than normal lung.

The library came from three nested PCR rounds adapted from ARM-PCR protocols. TCRdb reprocessed the multiplex PCR reads with MiXCR, giving one entry per CDR3 protein. The sample yields approximately 90,000 distinct CDR3 sequences, around 80% seen once. Regarding this clonotype: The antigen is unknown.

The CDR3 has 15 residues. The germline V gene has CDR1 MNHNS and CDR2 SASEGT. Trimming removed 10 bases from V and 5 bases from J; junction bases left unmatched: 13. This sequence originates from a woman aged 45-65 years with non-small cell lung cancer. The material sequenced was distant non-tumor lung tissue. The chain carries TRBV6-1 and TRBJ2-1; 8 bases fit TRBD2. This chain's CDR3 is CANRSGLAGHNEQFF. CDR3 nucleotides: TGTGCCAACAGATCCGGTCTAGCGGGCCACAATGAGCAGTTCTTC.